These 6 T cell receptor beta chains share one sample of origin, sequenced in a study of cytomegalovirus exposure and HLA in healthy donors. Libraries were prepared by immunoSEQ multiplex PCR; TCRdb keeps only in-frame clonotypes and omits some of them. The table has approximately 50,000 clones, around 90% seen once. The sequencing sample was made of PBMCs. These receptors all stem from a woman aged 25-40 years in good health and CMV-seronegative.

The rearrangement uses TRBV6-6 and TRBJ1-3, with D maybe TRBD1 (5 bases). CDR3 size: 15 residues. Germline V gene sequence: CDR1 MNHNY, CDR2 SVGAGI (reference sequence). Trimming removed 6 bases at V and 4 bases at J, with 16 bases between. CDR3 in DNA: TGTGCCAGCAGCCCCGGGACTGCGCCCGGAAACACCATATATTTT. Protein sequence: CASSPGTAPGNTIYF.

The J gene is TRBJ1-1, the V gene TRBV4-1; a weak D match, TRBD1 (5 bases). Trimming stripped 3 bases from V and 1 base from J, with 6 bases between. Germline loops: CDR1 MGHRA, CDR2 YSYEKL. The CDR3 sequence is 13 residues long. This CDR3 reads CASSQGGNTEAFF. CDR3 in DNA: TGCGCCAGCAGCCAGGGGGGGAACACTGAAGCTTTCTTT.

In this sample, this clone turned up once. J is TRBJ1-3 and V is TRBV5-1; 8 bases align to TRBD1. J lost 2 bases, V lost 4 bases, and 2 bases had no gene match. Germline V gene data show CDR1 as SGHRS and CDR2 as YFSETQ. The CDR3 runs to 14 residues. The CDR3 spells CASSTTGAGNTIYF. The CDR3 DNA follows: TGCGCCAGCAGCACGACAGGGGCTGGAAACACCATATATTTT.

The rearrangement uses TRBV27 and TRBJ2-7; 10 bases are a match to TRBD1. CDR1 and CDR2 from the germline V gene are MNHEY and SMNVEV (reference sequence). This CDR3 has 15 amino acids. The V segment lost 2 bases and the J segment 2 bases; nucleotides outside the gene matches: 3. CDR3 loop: CASSLGGQGTYEQYF. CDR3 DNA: TGTGCCAGCAGTTTAGGGGGACAGGGGACCTACGAGCAGTACTTC.

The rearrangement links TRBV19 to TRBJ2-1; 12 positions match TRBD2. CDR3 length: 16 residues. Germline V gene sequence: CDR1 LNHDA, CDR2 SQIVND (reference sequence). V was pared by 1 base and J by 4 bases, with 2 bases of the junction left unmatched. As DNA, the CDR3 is TGTGCCAGTAGTATAGTGCTAGCGGGGGGGTACAATGAGCAGTTCTTC. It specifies CASSIVLAGGYNEQFF.

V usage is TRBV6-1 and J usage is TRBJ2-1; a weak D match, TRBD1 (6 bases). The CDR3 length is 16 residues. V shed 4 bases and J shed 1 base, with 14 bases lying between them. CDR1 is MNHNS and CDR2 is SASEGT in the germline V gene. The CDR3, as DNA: TGTGCCAGCAGTGTGGGGGCGATCACTTCCTACAATGAGCAGTTCTTC. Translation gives CASSVGAITSYNEQFF.